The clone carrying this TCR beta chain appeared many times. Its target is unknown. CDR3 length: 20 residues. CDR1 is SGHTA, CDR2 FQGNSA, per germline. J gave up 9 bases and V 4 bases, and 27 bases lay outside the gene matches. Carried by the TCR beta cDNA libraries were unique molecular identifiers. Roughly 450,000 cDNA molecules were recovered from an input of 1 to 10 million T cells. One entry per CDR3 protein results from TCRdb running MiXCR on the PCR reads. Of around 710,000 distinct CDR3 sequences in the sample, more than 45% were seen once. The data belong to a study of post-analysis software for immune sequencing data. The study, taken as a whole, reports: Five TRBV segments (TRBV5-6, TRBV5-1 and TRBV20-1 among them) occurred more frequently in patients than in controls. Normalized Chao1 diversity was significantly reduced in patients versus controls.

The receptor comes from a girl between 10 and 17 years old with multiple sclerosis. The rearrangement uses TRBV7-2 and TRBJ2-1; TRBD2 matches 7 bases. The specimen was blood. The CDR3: CASSSYGGGGGSRVSGEQFF. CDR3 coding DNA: TGTGCCAGCAGCTCTTATGGGGGGGGTGGCGGGAGTAGGGTATCTGGTGAGCAGTTCTTC.